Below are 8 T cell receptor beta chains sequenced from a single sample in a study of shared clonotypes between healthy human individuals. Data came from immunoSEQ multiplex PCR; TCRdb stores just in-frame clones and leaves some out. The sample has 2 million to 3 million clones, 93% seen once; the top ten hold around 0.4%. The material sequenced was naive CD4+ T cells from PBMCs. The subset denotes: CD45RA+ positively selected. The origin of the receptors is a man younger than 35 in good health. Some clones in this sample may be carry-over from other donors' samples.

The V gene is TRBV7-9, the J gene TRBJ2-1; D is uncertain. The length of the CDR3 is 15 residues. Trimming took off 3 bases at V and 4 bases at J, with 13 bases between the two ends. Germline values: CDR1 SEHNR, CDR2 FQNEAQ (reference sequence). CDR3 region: CASSLFLGGYNEQFF. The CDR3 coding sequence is TGTGCCAGCAGCTTGTTCCTTGGTGGGTACAATGAGCAGTTCTTC. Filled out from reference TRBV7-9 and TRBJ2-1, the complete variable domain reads DTGVSQNPRHKITKRGQNVTFRCDPISEHNRLYWYRQTLGQGPEFLTYFQNEAQLEKSRLLSDRFSAERPKGSFSTLEIQRTEQGDSAMYLCASSLFLGGYNEQFFGPGTRLTVL.

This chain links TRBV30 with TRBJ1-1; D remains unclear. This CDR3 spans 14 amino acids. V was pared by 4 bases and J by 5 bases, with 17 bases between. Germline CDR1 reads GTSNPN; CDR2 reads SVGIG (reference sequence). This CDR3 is CAWNRGSLGTEAFF. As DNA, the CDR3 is TGTGCCTGGAATCGCGGTAGCCTGGGAACTGAAGCTTTCTTT.

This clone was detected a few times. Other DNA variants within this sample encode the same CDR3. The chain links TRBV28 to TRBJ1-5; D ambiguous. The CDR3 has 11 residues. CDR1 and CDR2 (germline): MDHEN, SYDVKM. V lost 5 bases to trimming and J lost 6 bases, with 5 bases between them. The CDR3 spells CASSPSQPQHF. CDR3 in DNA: TGTGCCAGCAGTCCAAGTCAGCCCCAGCATTTT.

This chain's CDR3 is CAIRGQGDNEQFF. Here the CDR3 DNA reads TGTGCAATAAGGGGACAGGGGGACAATGAGCAGTTCTTC. This chain uses TRBV9 with TRBJ2-1; TRBD1 agrees at 11 bases. Germline CDR1 is SGDLS and CDR2 is YYNGEE. This CDR3 is 13 amino acids long.

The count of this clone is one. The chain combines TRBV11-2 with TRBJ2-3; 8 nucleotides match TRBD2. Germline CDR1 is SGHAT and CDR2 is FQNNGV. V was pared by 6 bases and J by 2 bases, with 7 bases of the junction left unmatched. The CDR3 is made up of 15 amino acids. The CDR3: CASRKLAATTDTQYF. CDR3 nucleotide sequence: TGTGCCAGCAGGAAACTAGCGGCTACCACAGATACGCAGTATTTT.

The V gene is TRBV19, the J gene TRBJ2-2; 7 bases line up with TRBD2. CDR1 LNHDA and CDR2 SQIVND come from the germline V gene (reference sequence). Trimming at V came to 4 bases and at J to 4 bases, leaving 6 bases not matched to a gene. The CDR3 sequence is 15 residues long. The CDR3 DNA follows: TGTGCCAGTAGTACGAGCGGGATCGGCACCGGGGAGCTGTTTTTT. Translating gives CASSTSGIGTGELFF.

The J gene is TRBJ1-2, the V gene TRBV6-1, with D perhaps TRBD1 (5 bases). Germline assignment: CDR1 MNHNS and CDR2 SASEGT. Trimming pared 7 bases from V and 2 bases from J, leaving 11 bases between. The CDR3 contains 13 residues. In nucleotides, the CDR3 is TGTGCCAGCACTCCGACAGCCAACTATGGCTACACCTTC. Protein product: CASTPTANYGYTF.

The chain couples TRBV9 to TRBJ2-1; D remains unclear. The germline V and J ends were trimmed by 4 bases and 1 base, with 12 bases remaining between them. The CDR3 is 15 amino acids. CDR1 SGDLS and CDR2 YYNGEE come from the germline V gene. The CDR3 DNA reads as TGTGCCAGCAGCCCTAAGGTGAGTTCCTACAATGAGCAGTTCTTC. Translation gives CASSPKVSSYNEQFF.